This T cell receptor beta chain is from a study of human T cells and chemical hapten exposure. Study-wide context: Largely, small differences in pooled library volume made per-sample TCR yields vary. Study results and caveats: While controls formed fewer of them, expanded TCRs formed significantly more large CDR3 similarity clusters. DPC sensitization left the count of TCRs above 1 in 1000 unchanged.

MiXCR was run by TCRdb on the RACE reads, yielding one entry per CDR3 protein. The data show 270,000 or so distinct CDR3 sequences, with almost 8% seen just once and roughly 1.2% held by the top ten. CDR1 SQVTM and CDR2 ANQGSEA come from the germline V gene. The V gene lost 3 bases and the J gene lost 1 base, with 3 bases spanning the gap. This CDR3 is built from 11 residues. There are many counts of this clonotype. Antigen: not known. As to time point: pre-sensitization, week 0. The treatment denotes: therapeutic diphenylcyclopropenone sensitization with weekly scalp DPC. The sequencing used whole blood, collected in connection with sensitization to the hapten diphenylcyclopropenone (DPC). V gene TRBV29-1 combines with J gene TRBJ1-1; the D is unclear. The clonotype originates from a young man with alopecia areata. Some clones in this sample may be carry-over from other donors' samples. CDR3 protein: CSVDPNTEAFF. The CDR3 DNA is TGCAGCGTTGACCCGAACACTGAAGCTTTCTTT.